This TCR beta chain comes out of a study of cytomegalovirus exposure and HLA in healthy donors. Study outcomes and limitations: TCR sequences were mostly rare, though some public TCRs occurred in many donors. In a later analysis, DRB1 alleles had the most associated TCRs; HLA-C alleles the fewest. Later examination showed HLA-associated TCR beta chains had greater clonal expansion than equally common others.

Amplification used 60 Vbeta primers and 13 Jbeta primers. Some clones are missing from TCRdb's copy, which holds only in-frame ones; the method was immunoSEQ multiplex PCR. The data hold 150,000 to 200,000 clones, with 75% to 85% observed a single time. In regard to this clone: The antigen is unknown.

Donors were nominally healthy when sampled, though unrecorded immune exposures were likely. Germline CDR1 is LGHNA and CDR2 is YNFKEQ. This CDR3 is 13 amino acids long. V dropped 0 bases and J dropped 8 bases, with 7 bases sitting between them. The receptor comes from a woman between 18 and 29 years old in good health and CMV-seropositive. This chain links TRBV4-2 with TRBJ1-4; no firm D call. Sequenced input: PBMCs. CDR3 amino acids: CASSQDLREKLFF. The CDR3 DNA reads TGTGCCAGCAGCCAAGACCTTCGGGAAAAACTGTTTTTT.